The source of this T cell receptor beta chain is a study of shared clonotypes between healthy human individuals. As for the study in general: Used for every donor were three CD4 naive, three CD4 memory, two CD8 naive and one CD8 memory plate.

The ends were cut back, 4 bases at V and 2 bases at J, with 6 bases in the middle. The CDR3 consists of 13 residues. Looked up from germline, CDR1 is SGHNT and CDR2 is YENEEA. Sequencing was performed with immunoSEQ multiplex PCR; in TCRdb, only in-frame clones are kept and a portion is missing. Here the sample spans under 1 million clones, almost 95% being singletons. CD45RO negativity and positive selection for CCR7 defined naive CD8 cells, a population that excluded terminally differentiated effector memory CD45RA+ cells. This receptor was taken from a young man in good health. This chain uses TRBV11-3 with TRBJ2-1; D is undetermined. Sequenced input: naive CD8+ T cells sorted from blood. CDR3 sequence: CASSSRAYNEQFF. CDR3 DNA sequence: TGTGCCAGCAGCTCTAGGGCCTACAATGAGCAGTTCTTC.